This is a list of T cell receptor beta chains from one sample in a study of T-cell memory formation after mild COVID-19. TCRdb independently ran MiXCR on the 5' RACE reads; one entry per CDR3 protein. Among about 49,000 distinct CDR3 sequences listed, 7% to 8% were seen once. Input material: PBMCs or a T cell subset sorted from them (not recorded which). Receptors were obtained from a young man who had mild COVID-19 (a few samples of this study predate the infection). Cell type and time point are not known. CDR3s include the opening cysteine and the closing phenylalanine or tryptophan. Each record gives: V gene, J gene, CDR3 protein.

v_gene: TRBV5-1
j_gene: TRBJ2-5
CDR3aa: CASSLGTGVNLQETQYF

v_gene: TRBV6-2/TRBV6-3
j_gene: TRBJ1-1
CDR3aa: CASKLRQGTLLNTEAFF

v_gene: TRBV29-1
j_gene: TRBJ2-1
CDR3aa: CSAQGQVIWQFF

v_gene: TRBV6-2/TRBV6-3
j_gene: TRBJ2-7
CDR3aa: CASSRQGVAYEQYF

v_gene: TRBV7-2
j_gene: TRBJ1-2
CDR3aa: CASSFPTGANGYTF

v_gene: TRBV29-1
j_gene: TRBJ2-3
CDR3aa: CSVPGALASTDTQYF

v_gene: TRBV11-3
j_gene: TRBJ2-2
CDR3aa: CASSLGSGGAGTGELFF

v_gene: TRBV7-9
j_gene: TRBJ2-2
CDR3aa: CASSFQGAGELFF

v_gene: TRBV11-2
j_gene: TRBJ1-1
CDR3aa: CASSQWGARATEAFF

v_gene: TRBV5-1
j_gene: TRBJ2-3
CDR3aa: CASSTQKFTDTQYF

v_gene: TRBV29-1
j_gene: TRBJ2-5
CDR3aa: CSVTQQGKETQYF

v_gene: TRBV7-9
j_gene: TRBJ1-6
CDR3aa: CASSPNGQINSPLHF

v_gene: TRBV3-1
j_gene: TRBJ1-5
CDR3aa: CASSQDAGSDQPQHF

v_gene: TRBV10-2
j_gene: TRBJ2-5
CDR3aa: CASMGQYGTGTQETQYF

v_gene: TRBV5-6
j_gene: TRBJ1-1
CDR3aa: CASSRVDEAFF

v_gene: TRBV2
j_gene: TRBJ2-7
CDR3aa: CASTGGYEQYF

v_gene: TRBV11-2
j_gene: TRBJ2-1
CDR3aa: CASSLGDFTSGQFF

v_gene: TRBV4-3
j_gene: TRBJ2-6
CDR3aa: CASSQGVASSGANVLTF

v_gene: TRBV7-2
j_gene: TRBJ1-4
CDR3aa: CASSIETGVGEKLFF

v_gene: TRBV9
j_gene: TRBJ2-7
CDR3aa: CASSEDDGGQDSYEQYF

v_gene: TRBV29-1
j_gene: TRBJ2-7
CDR3aa: CSVDRTGSSEQYF

v_gene: TRBV12-3/TRBV12-4
j_gene: TRBJ2-3
CDR3aa: CASSRPGLAGGRDTQYF

v_gene: TRBV2
j_gene: TRBJ2-4
CDR3aa: CASSEGQVSSYIQYF

v_gene: TRBV7-2
j_gene: TRBJ1-2
CDR3aa: CASSRERDYGYTF

v_gene: TRBV10-3
j_gene: TRBJ1-1
CDR3aa: CAIRTAGEGTEAFF

v_gene: TRBV18
j_gene: TRBJ2-7
CDR3aa: CASSPLLNSYEQYF

v_gene: TRBV15
j_gene: TRBJ2-2
CDR3aa: CATSRARLRVELFF

v_gene: TRBV4-1
j_gene: TRBJ2-2
CDR3aa: CASSLYFRDYNTGELFF

v_gene: TRBV7-2
j_gene: TRBJ2-1
CDR3aa: CASSKLAGNTFSSYNEQFF

v_gene: TRBV20-1
j_gene: TRBJ1-2
CDR3aa: CSARDNVGNGYTF

v_gene: TRBV4-1
j_gene: TRBJ2-3
CDR3aa: CASSYGQVSTDTQYF

v_gene: TRBV20-1
j_gene: TRBJ2-5
CDR3aa: CSAIKETQYF

v_gene: TRBV6-5
j_gene: TRBJ1-3
CDR3aa: CASRKTGGGNTIYF

v_gene: TRBV7-9
j_gene: TRBJ2-6
CDR3aa: CASSATRQGTGANVLTF

v_gene: TRBV7-8
j_gene: TRBJ2-7
CDR3aa: CASSSARDRVRSSYEQYF

v_gene: TRBV24-1
j_gene: TRBJ2-5
CDR3aa: CATSDSGQGGAETQYF

v_gene: TRBV20-1
j_gene: TRBJ2-3
CDR3aa: CSAREGGRTDTQYF

v_gene: TRBV7-8
j_gene: TRBJ2-1
CDR3aa: CASSPEGTSLEQFF

v_gene: TRBV7-2
j_gene: TRBJ2-1
CDR3aa: CASSLTPLGTLYHNEQFF

v_gene: TRBV14
j_gene: TRBJ2-5
CDR3aa: CASSQDLRVGISETQYF

v_gene: TRBV6-5
j_gene: TRBJ1-2
CDR3aa: CASKPTGERGYTF

v_gene: TRBV4-2
j_gene: TRBJ2-5
CDR3aa: CASSQEGPAGLTQYF

v_gene: TRBV6-2/TRBV6-3
j_gene: TRBJ2-7
CDR3aa: CASKIREPYEQYF

v_gene: TRBV14
j_gene: TRBJ2-3
CDR3aa: CASSQGGGTQYF

v_gene: TRBV5-1
j_gene: TRBJ2-1
CDR3aa: CASSSQQGAHGEQFF

v_gene: TRBV5-1
j_gene: TRBJ2-1
CDR3aa: CASSVQQGLRSYNEQFF

v_gene: TRBV7-9
j_gene: TRBJ2-2
CDR3aa: CASRAGQGNTGELFF

v_gene: TRBV12-3/TRBV12-4
j_gene: TRBJ1-1
CDR3aa: CASRRGLSTEAFF

v_gene: TRBV13
j_gene: TRBJ2-7
CDR3aa: CASSERGMWHEQYF

v_gene: TRBV6-2/TRBV6-3
j_gene: TRBJ2-2
CDR3aa: CASSYLRGQGTGELFF

v_gene: TRBV3-1
j_gene: TRBJ1-5
CDR3aa: CASSRQGQPQHF

v_gene: TRBV20-1
j_gene: TRBJ1-2
CDR3aa: CSASTGQTTNYGYTF

v_gene: TRBV29-1
j_gene: TRBJ1-6
CDR3aa: CSVADGGNSPLHF

v_gene: TRBV5-1
j_gene: TRBJ2-1
CDR3aa: CASSLDPNNEQFF

v_gene: TRBV5-5
j_gene: TRBJ1-4
CDR3aa: CASSDYRRGGEKLFF

v_gene: TRBV10-3
j_gene: TRBJ1-1
CDR3aa: CAITERQGFTEAFF

v_gene: TRBV25-1
j_gene: TRBJ1-2
CDR3aa: CASRATGAGGYTF